This entry lists 22 T cell receptor beta chains sequenced from one sample in a study of T-cell reconstitution after alpha-beta-depleted transplantation in children. Unique molecular identifiers were incorporated when the TCRbeta library was constructed. TCRdb re-derived calls from the PCR reads in MiXCR, one entry per CDR3 protein. The table lists about a million distinct CDR3 sequences, about 31% of them singletons. The specimen comprised PBMCs, mostly from graft donor cells, sampled 360 days after TCRalphabeta/CD19-depleted stem cell transplant. The receptors here all came from a boy in the first two years of life who had a stem cell transplant for SCID, so the T cells may come from the graft donor.

This chain links TRBV12-3 or TRBV12-4 with TRBJ2-5; 11 bases map to TRBD2. V gave up 7 bases and J gave up 3 bases; unmatched junction bases: 13. This CDR3 is built from 17 residues. The CDR3 is CASTPFQTSGAEETQYF. As DNA, the CDR3 is TGTGCCAGCACCCCTTTCCAGACTAGCGGGGCGGAAGAGACCCAGTACTTC.

The J gene is TRBJ2-4, the V gene TRBV21-1; TRBD2, the D gene given by the table, was not confirmed from the DNA. TRBV21-1 represents a pseudogene. The CDR3 is made up of 15 amino acids. In DNA form, the CDR3 reads TGTGCCAGCAGCAAAGGAATAGGGCCGGTGGGCATTCAGTACTTC. This translates into CASSKGIGPVGIQYF.

The chain carries TRBV18 and TRBJ2-1; D gene ambiguous. CDR1 is KGHSH, CDR2 LQKENI, per germline. This CDR3 comprises 13 residues. Trimming cost V 2 bases and J 12 bases, with 14 bases left between them. CDR3 DNA: TGTGCCAGCTCACCAGGGGTGGACCTCCCGCAGTTCTTC. It yields the protein CASSPGVDLPQFF.

This clonotype was found a few times. CDR3 in amino acids: CASSQGSQSGDEQYF. CDR3 DNA: TGCGCCAGCAGCCAAGGTAGTCAGTCTGGGGACGAGCAGTACTTC. The rearrangement uses TRBV4-1 and TRBJ2-7; D not resolved. This CDR3 has 15 amino acids. Trimming removed 1 base at V and 5 bases at J, with 15 bases between. Germline V lookup: CDR1 MGHRA, CDR2 YSYEKL.

The chain uses TRBV4-1 and TRBJ1-3; 7 nucleotides line up with TRBD1. V trimming: 5 bases; J trimming: 2 bases; junction bases outside the gene matches: 9. The CDR3 sequence is 16 residues long. CDR1 is MGHRA and CDR2 is YSYEKL in the germline V gene. CDR3 sequence: CASSATEGAPGNTIYF. CDR3 sequence (DNA): TGCGCCAGCAGCGCCACTGAGGGGGCGCCTGGAAACACCATATATTTT.

The chain has TRBV9 and TRBJ1-3; the D is unclear. Germline V gene sequence: CDR1 SGDLS, CDR2 YYNGEE. Trimming removed 3 bases at V and 3 bases at J, with 7 bases between. The CDR3 is 13 residues long. The CDR3 nucleotides are TGTGCCAGCAGCGACATTTTTGGAAACACCATATATTTT. The encoded protein is CASSDIFGNTIYF.

This clonotype has just a few counts. This chain uses TRBV5-5 with TRBJ1-1, with D tentatively TRBD1 (6 bases). V lost 1 base, J lost 3 bases, and 16 bases lay in between. Looked up from germline, CDR1 is SGHKS and CDR2 is YYEKEE (reference sequence). The CDR3 consists of 16 residues. CDR3: CASSLSRGSVDTEAFF. The DNA of the CDR3 is TGTGCCAGCAGCTTGTCCAGGGGAAGCGTGGACACTGAAGCTTTCTTT.

This clonotype was detected once. Because it lacks the conserved phenylalanine or tryptophan at the end, this CDR3 is likely a read error. The chain combines TRBV5-1 with TRBJ2-1; 9 bases are shared with TRBD2. Germline V CDR1 and CDR2: SGHRS, YFSETQ. The CDR3 has 16 amino acids. V trimming: 4 bases; J trimming: 5 bases; junction bases outside the gene matches: 10. CDR3 bases: TGCGCCAGCAGCCCAGGACTAGCGACTATTAACAATGAGCAGTTCGTC. This translates into CASSPGLATINNEQFV.

This rearrangement joins TRBV12-3 or TRBV12-4 to TRBJ1-5, with 7 positions matching TRBD1. This CDR3 region has 16 residues. The trim removed 1 base at V and 5 bases at J, leaving 8 bases unmatched. CDR3 sequence reads: CASSLVQGGDHQPQHF. The DNA of the CDR3 is TGTGCCAGCAGTTTAGTTCAGGGGGGAGATCATCAGCCCCAGCATTTT.

This clonotype appeared many times. The V gene is TRBV6-1, the J gene TRBJ1-2; D remains unclear. CDR3 size: 13 residues. V lost 5 bases and J lost 1, with 8 bases in between. CDR1 and CDR2 (germline): MNHNS, SASEGT. In DNA, the CDR3 is TGTGCCAGCAGTCCTACACTTAACTATGGCTACACCTTC. It is translated as CASSPTLNYGYTF.

The chain has TRBV5-1 and TRBJ2-3; D is ambiguous. Germline values: CDR1 SGHRS, CDR2 YFSETQ. V dropped 5 bases and J dropped 2 bases, with 12 bases sitting between them. The CDR3 has 14 residues. This CDR3 reads CASSSGVFTDTQYF. For the CDR3, the DNA is TGCGCCAGCAGTTCTGGGGTATTCACAGATACGCAGTATTTT. Looking up the rest from reference TRBV5-1 and TRBJ2-3 gives the full variable domain: KAGVTQTPRYLIKTRGQQVTLSCSPISGHRSVSWYQQTPGQGLQFLFEYFSETQRNKGNFPGRFSGRQFSNSRSEMNVSTLELGDSALYLCASSSGVFTDTQYFGPGTRLTVL.

The V gene is TRBV5-1, the J gene TRBJ2-7; 9 bases map to TRBD1. After removal of 3 bases from V and 1 base from J, the junction contained 5 bases not matched to a gene. The CDR3 is made up of 15 amino acids. Germline V gene data show CDR1 as SGHRS and CDR2 as YFSETQ. Here the CDR3 reads CASSWGDRDSYEQYF. CDR3 in DNA: TGCGCCAGCAGCTGGGGGGACAGGGATTCCTACGAGCAGTACTTC.

This clonotype was recorded a few times. The rearrangement uses TRBV20-1 and TRBJ1-4; no clear D. The CDR3 has 13 residues. Trimming took off 2 bases at V and 0 bases at J, with 4 bases between the two ends. The germline V gene encodes CDR1 DFQATT and CDR2 SNEGSKA (reference sequence). This CDR3 reads CSARRATNEKLFF. CDR3 in DNA: TGCAGTGCTAGAAGGGCAACTAATGAAAAACTGTTTTTT.

The CDR3 sequence: CAISKDRGGGTEAFF. CDR3 DNA: TGTGCCATCAGCAAGGACAGGGGTGGCGGCACTGAAGCTTTCTTT. The gene calls are TRBV10-3 and TRBJ1-1; 9 bases fit TRBD1. The CDR3 has 15 residues. Trimming removed 6 bases from V and 4 bases from J; junction bases left unmatched: 9. CDR1 is ENHRY, CDR2 SYGVKD, per germline.

The rearrangement joins TRBV6-5 to TRBJ1-5; D is possibly TRBD1 (5 bases). Between the trimmed V and J ends, which lost 0 bases and 7 bases, there was a span of 16 bases. CDR3 size: 16 residues. CDR1 is MNHEY, CDR2 SVGAGI, per germline. In nucleotides, the CDR3 is TGTGCCAGCAGTTACTCGCAGAACGAGGGGCGGCAGCCCCAGCATTTT. Its protein is CASSYSQNEGRQPQHF.

The chain carries TRBV6-5 and TRBJ2-2; possibly TRBD1 or TRBD2 for D (6 bases each). The CDR3 is made up of 14 amino acids. The germline V gene has CDR1 MNHEY and CDR2 SVGAGI. Between the trimmed V and J ends, which lost 2 bases and 6 bases, there was a span of 10 bases. The CDR3 region has the DNA TGTGCCAGCAGTTACGGAGGGGGTCCCGGGGAGCTGTTTTTT. Amino acid sequence: CASSYGGGPGELFF.

This clonotype was seen a few times. V gene TRBV11-2 combines with J gene TRBJ2-3, with TRBD1 matching over 7 bases. Germline V gene sequence: CDR1 SGHAT, CDR2 FQNNGV. This CDR3 is 17 amino acids long. V dropped 3 bases and J dropped 2; count of bases not matched to a gene: 11. The CDR3 spells CASSFPARDSYTDTQYF. In nucleotides, the CDR3 is TGTGCCAGCAGCTTCCCCGCCCGGGACAGTTACACAGATACGCAGTATTTT. Full variable domain (missing parts from reference TRBV11-2 and TRBJ2-3): EAGVAQSPRYKIIEKRQSVAFWCNPISGHATLYWYQQILGQGPKLLIQFQNNGVVDDSQLPKDRFSAERLKGVDSTLKIQPAKLEDSAVYLCASSFPARDSYTDTQYFGPGTRLTVL.

Concerning this clonotype: One end of the junction fails to match germline, which may point to a read error. The CDR3 coding sequence is TGTGCCAGCAGACGGAAGACTAGCGGGGGTTACAATGAGCAATTCTTC. This translates into CASRRKTSGGYNEQFF. This rearrangement joins TRBV12-3 or TRBV12-4 to TRBJ2-1; 12 nucleotides match TRBD2. This CDR3 comprises 16 residues.

This sequence joins TRBV9 and TRBJ2-3; D possibly corresponds to TRBD2 (6 bases). The CDR3 consists of 16 residues. V was shortened by 0 bases and J by 2 bases, with 13 bases between the two germline ends. Germline V gives CDR1 SGDLS, CDR2 YYNGEE. Here the CDR3 reads CASSVGRLGFTDTQYF. Here the CDR3 DNA reads TGTGCCAGCAGCGTAGGGAGACTAGGCTTCACAGATACGCAGTATTTT.

The chain is built from TRBV7-9 and TRBJ1-1, with a weak D call TRBD1 (5 bases). The V end lost 5 bases, the J end lost 4 bases, and 14 bases lay between the germline ends. CDR1 SEHNR and CDR2 FQNEAQ come from the germline V gene (reference sequence). The CDR3 loop spans 14 amino acids. The CDR3 coding sequence is TGTGCCAGCAGCCTTGGGGGGGTGGTCACTGAAGCTTTCTTT. Its translation is CASSLGGVVTEAFF.

This clonotype appeared many times. The V gene is TRBV13, the J gene TRBJ2-1; weak D call: TRBD2 (5 bases). CDR3 length: 15 residues. Trimming took 0 bases from V and 3 from J, leaving 9 bases between them. Germline CDR1 reads PRHDT; CDR2 reads FYEKMQ (reference sequence). The CDR3 bases are TGTGCCAGCAGCTTAGGAGGAGGTTTCTACAATGAGCAGTTCTTC. Its protein product is CASSLGGGFYNEQFF.

The rearrangement links TRBV4-2 to TRBJ2-1; possibly TRBD2 for D (6 bases). The CDR3 sequence is 19 residues long. The ends were cut back, 0 bases at V and 0 bases at J, with 18 bases in the middle. Looked up from germline, CDR1 is LGHNA and CDR2 is YNFKEQ. As DNA, the CDR3 is TGTGCCAGCAGCCAAGAAGGCCTAGGGAGGTCCAGCTCCTACAATGAGCAGTTCTTC. This translates into CASSQEGLGRSSSYNEQFF.